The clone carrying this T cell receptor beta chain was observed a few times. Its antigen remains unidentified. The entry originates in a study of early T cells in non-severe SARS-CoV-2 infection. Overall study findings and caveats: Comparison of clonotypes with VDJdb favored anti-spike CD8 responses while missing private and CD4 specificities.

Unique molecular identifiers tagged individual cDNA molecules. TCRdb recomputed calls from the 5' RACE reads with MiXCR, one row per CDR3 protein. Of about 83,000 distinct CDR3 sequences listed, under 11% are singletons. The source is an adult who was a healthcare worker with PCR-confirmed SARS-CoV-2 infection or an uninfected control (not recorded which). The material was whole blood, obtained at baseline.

CDR3: CSAEPLVRNTGELFF. The CDR3 region has the DNA TGCAGTGCCGAACCTCTTGTGAGGAACACCGGGGAGCTGTTTTTT. The rearrangement links TRBV20-1 to TRBJ2-2; D is undetermined. The germline V gene has CDR1 DFQATT and CDR2 SNEGSKA (reference sequence). Trimming stripped 6 bases from V and 1 base from J, with 15 bases between. The length of the CDR3 is 15 residues.